The sequence of this T cell receptor beta chain was determined in a study of T-cell memory formation after mild COVID-19. Across the whole study: Largely, the TCR clusters proved donor specific. General observations from the study: Confirmation of SARS-CoV-2 specificity was lacking for second-wave clones peaking day 37. Prior to infection, memory already included some responding clones, suggesting cross-reactive memory joined.

Deletions cut 0 bases from V and 1 base from J, with 7 bases between. Per the germline V gene, CDR1 is SGDLS and CDR2 is YYNGEE. The CDR3 is made up of 14 amino acids. This clonotype was found a few times. Antigen specificity is unknown. In TCRdb, the 5' RACE reads were re-called with MiXCR into one record per CDR3 protein. This sample yields about 130,000 distinct CDR3 sequences, of which roughly a quarter are seen a single time; roughly a quarter belongs to the top ten. The clonotype comes from an adult woman who had mild COVID-19 (a few samples of this study predate the infection). Cell type and time point are not known. The genes are TRBV9 and TRBJ2-5; D gene uncertain. The sequenced material came from PBMCs or a T cell subset sorted from them (not recorded which). CDR3 loop: CASSVVQVQETQYF. In DNA, the CDR3 is TGTGCCAGCAGCGTAGTCCAGGTCCAAGAGACCCAGTACTTC.